The 5 T cell receptor beta chains listed next were all sequenced from one sample in a study of T cell responses to AZD1222 COVID-19 vaccine. Generated by immunoSEQ multiplex PCR, the TCRdb table keeps only in-frame clones and is missing some. The sample includes 190,000 or so clones, approximately 94% of them seen just once. Sequenced here: peripheral blood, sampled 28 days after the second AZD1222 dose. These receptors were obtained from an adult who received the AZD1222 COVID-19 vaccine.

The chain is built from TRBV10-1 and TRBJ1-1, with unresolved D. From germline, CDR1 is WNHNN and CDR2 SYGVQD (reference sequence). The ends were cut back, 6 bases at V and 1 base at J, with 9 bases in the middle. The CDR3 runs 13 residues. In DNA form, the CDR3 reads TGCGCCAGCAGAGAGACAAGGAACACTGAAGCTTTCTTT. Translating gives CASRETRNTEAFF.

CDR3 loop: CASSQEGSLGHRIYEQYF. The CDR3 nucleotides are TGCGCCAGCAGCCAAGAAGGATCTCTGGGACACAGAATTTACGAGCAGTACTTC. The chain links TRBV4-1 to TRBJ2-7, with a tentative D call TRBD1 (6 bases). With 0 bases removed from V and 4 bases from J, the gap between germline ends came to 22 bases. Germline V gene sequence: CDR1 MGHRA, CDR2 YSYEKL. This CDR3 contains 18 residues.

This chain uses TRBV6-5 with TRBJ2-7, with D perhaps given as TRBD1 or TRBD2 (5 bases each). CDR1 MNHEY and CDR2 SVGAGI come from the germline V gene. CDR3 size: 13 residues. V shed 9 bases and J shed 5 bases, with 17 bases lying between them. The CDR3 region is CASTEGMWNEQYF. CDR3 nucleotide sequence: TGTGCCAGTACAGAGGGGATGTGGAACGAGCAGTACTTC.

This clone was detected only once. The chain couples TRBV28 to TRBJ2-7; D is perhaps TRBD1 or TRBD2 (5 bases each). The CDR3 length is 15 residues. CDR1 and CDR2 from the germline V gene are MDHEN and SYDVKM. With 7 bases removed from V and 2 bases from J, the gap between germline ends came to 18 bases. CDR3 DNA: TGTGCCAGCACCCCGCTGCCGGGACCCCCCTACGAGCAGTACTTC. Its protein product is CASTPLPGPPYEQYF.

This clone showed up just once. Other DNA sequences in the same sample also yield this CDR3. This chain joins TRBV12-3 or TRBV12-4 and TRBJ1-1; D gene uncertain. The CDR3 consists of 12 residues. V lost 3 bases to trimming and J lost 3 bases, with 5 bases between them. For the CDR3, the DNA is TGTGCCAGCAGTTTGAGAGACACTGAAGCTTTCTTT. This translates into CASSLRDTEAFF.